Presented here are 18 T cell receptor beta chains from one specimen sequenced in a study of cytomegalovirus exposure and HLA in healthy donors. The study ran its PCR with 60 Vbeta and 13 Jbeta primers. Data came from immunoSEQ multiplex PCR; TCRdb stores just in-frame clones and leaves some out. The sample has about 160,000 clones, over 80% seen once; the top ten hold more than 1%. Material for sequencing was PBMCs. These receptors were obtained from a boy between 2 and 15 years old in good health and CMV-seronegative.

The chain combines TRBV30 with TRBJ2-5, with a tentative D call TRBD2 (6 bases). The germline V gene has CDR1 GTSNPN and CDR2 SVGIG (reference sequence). The CDR3 spans 14 residues. The germline V and J ends were trimmed by 2 bases and 5 bases, with 15 bases remaining between them. CDR3 in DNA: TGTGCCTGGAGTAGCGGTGGGACTGGGGAGACCCAGTACTTC. This codes for CAWSSGGTGETQYF.

This chain connects TRBV2 to TRBJ2-7; 7 bases agree with TRBD1. CDR1 is SNHLY and CDR2 is FYNNEI in the germline V gene. The V segment lost 6 bases and the J segment 6 bases; nucleotides outside the gene matches: 5. CDR3 size: 12 residues. The CDR3 DNA reads as TGTGCCAGCAGCGCCACAGGGGTCGAGCAGTACGTC. As protein: CASSATGVEQYV.

The CDR3 coding sequence is TGTGCCAGCAGGCCGGGACAGGGAAACTATGGCTACACCTTC. The encoded protein is CASRPGQGNYGYTF. V gene TRBV6-5 combines with J gene TRBJ1-2, with TRBD1 matching 9 bases. This CDR3 region has 14 residues. V lost 6 bases and J lost 2; bases outside the gene matches: 4. The germline V gene encodes CDR1 MNHEY and CDR2 SVGAGI.

V and J are TRBV9 and TRBJ1-2; 9 nucleotides line up with TRBD1. From germline, CDR1 is SGDLS and CDR2 YYNGEE. The V and J ends lost 2 bases and 8 bases, in that order; junction bases with no gene match: 10. CDR3 length: 15 residues. CDR3 sequence reads: CASSVTGTGSRGYTF. The CDR3 bases are TGTGCCAGCAGCGTCACCGGGACAGGGTCTAGAGGCTACACCTTC.

V and J are TRBV19 and TRBJ1-1, with 8 bases identical to TRBD1. With V trimmed by 6 bases and J by 6 bases, 12 bases remained unmatched. CDR1 is LNHDA and CDR2 is SQIVND in the germline V gene (reference sequence). This CDR3 is 15 amino acids long. This CDR3 is CASRTTGTGVSEAFF. Written as DNA, the CDR3 is TGTGCCAGTAGGACAACCGGGACAGGTGTGTCTGAAGCTTTCTTT.

The J gene is TRBJ2-2, the V gene TRBV9; TRBD2 matches 8 bases. The CDR3 extends over 15 amino acids. The germline CDR1 and CDR2 sequences are SGDLS and YYNGEE. The ends lost 0 bases at V and 5 bases at J; junction bases unmatched: 3. The CDR3 here is CASSVAGTRTGELFF. DNA for the CDR3: TGTGCCAGCAGCGTAGCCGGGACTAGGACCGGGGAGCTGTTTTTT.

The V and J genes are TRBV6-6 and TRBJ1-2; a possible D gene is TRBD1 (5 bases). V lost 7 bases, J lost 5 bases, and 17 bases lay in between. This CDR3 is built from 14 residues. Germline V lookup: CDR1 MNHNY, CDR2 SVGAGI (reference sequence). CDR3 in amino acids: CASMGGQGPYGYTF. Here the CDR3 DNA reads TGTGCCAGCATGGGCGGACAAGGCCCTTATGGCTACACCTTC.

For this clone: A read error may account for a junction end that differs from germline. The chain carries TRBV2 and TRBJ2-5, with a possible D match to TRBD1 (5 bases). This CDR3 comprises 14 residues. Germline V lookup: CDR1 SNHLY, CDR2 FYNNEI. The CDR3 DNA sequence: TGTGCCAGCAGTGAAGCTAGGGGTTCAGAGGCCCAGTACTTC. Protein: CASSEARGSEAQYF.

The chain combines TRBV10-1 with TRBJ2-4; TRBD2 matches at 15 bases. The CDR3 runs 17 residues. Germline-derived CDR1 and CDR2 are WNHNN and SYGVQD (reference sequence). V trimming: 7 bases; J trimming: 0 bases; junction bases outside the gene matches: 4. The CDR3 reads CASTPGLAGGAKNIQYF. The DNA of the CDR3 is TGCGCCAGCACTCCGGGACTAGCGGGAGGAGCCAAAAACATTCAGTACTTC.

The V gene is TRBV29-1, the J gene TRBJ2-5, with TRBD2 identical over 9 bases. Per germline, CDR1 SQVTM and CDR2 ANQGSEA. After removal of 2 bases from V and 4 bases from J, the junction contained 8 bases not matched to a gene. CDR3 length equals 15 residues. CDR3 sequence reads: CSVESSAGGGETQYF. DNA of the CDR3: TGCAGCGTTGAAAGTTCGGCGGGGGGGGGAGAGACCCAGTACTTC.

This clone appeared a single time. The chain combines TRBV4-3 with TRBJ2-2, with a tentative D call TRBD1 (6 bases). The CDR3 loop spans 14 amino acids. The germline V and J ends were trimmed by 4 bases and 0 bases, with 6 bases remaining between them. Germline CDR1 reads LGHNA; CDR2 reads YSLEER. CDR3 DNA: TGCGCCAGCAGCCGGACAGCGAACACCGGGGAGCTGTTTTTT. It translates to CASSRTANTGELFF.

The chain couples TRBV5-1 to TRBJ1-1, with a weak D call TRBD1 (6 bases). This CDR3 comprises 11 residues. Trimming took off 3 bases at V and 8 bases at J, with 8 bases between the two ends. Germline CDR1 reads SGHRS; CDR2 reads YFSETQ. The CDR3 region has the DNA TGCGCCAGCAGCTCAGGACAGGAAGCTTTCTTT. Its protein is CASSSGQEAFF.

The chain joins TRBV27 to TRBJ1-3; D unresolved. The germline V gene has CDR1 MNHEY and CDR2 SMNVEV (reference sequence). The ends were cut back, 8 bases at V and 3 bases at J, with 8 bases in the middle. This CDR3 has 12 residues. CDR3 in amino acids: CASGSYGNTIYF. The CDR3 region has the DNA TGTGCCAGCGGCAGTTATGGAAACACCATATATTTT.

The chain couples TRBV6-6 to TRBJ1-4, with 7 bases that match TRBD1. This CDR3 comprises 16 residues. Germline CDR1 and CDR2: MNHNY and SVGAGI (reference sequence). The ends lost 3 bases at V and 4 bases at J; junction bases unmatched: 8. The CDR3 region has the DNA TGTGCCAGCAGTTATAGAGGGGGCAGGGGTAATGAAAAACTGTTTTTT. This translates into CASSYRGGRGNEKLFF.

V usage is TRBV7-9 and J usage is TRBJ2-1; TRBD1 is a possible D gene (6 bases). The CDR3 covers 15 residues. Trimming stripped 5 bases from V and 4 bases from J, with 15 bases between. The germline V gene has CDR1 SEHNR and CDR2 FQNEAQ (reference sequence). CDR3 nucleotides: TGTGCCAGCAGCAATCCGGGACAATTATACAATGAGCAGTTCTTC. Translation: CASSNPGQLYNEQFF.

V and J are TRBV14 and TRBJ1-1, with D unresolved. The CDR3 length is 15 residues. The germline gives CDR1 SGHDN, CDR2 FVKESK. V lost 1 base and J lost 0, with 9 bases in between. Here the CDR3 reads CASSQGWRMNTEAFF. The CDR3 DNA reads as TGTGCCAGCAGCCAAGGGTGGAGGATGAACACTGAAGCTTTCTTT.

CDR3 residues: CASSFRGSEQYF. In nucleotides, the CDR3 is TGTGCCAGCAGCTTTAGGGGGAGCGAGCAGTACTTC. The V and J genes are TRBV11-2 and TRBJ2-7; a possible D gene is TRBD1 (6 bases). The V end lost 3 bases, the J end lost 6 bases, and 9 bases lay between the germline ends. The CDR3 has 12 residues. CDR1 and CDR2 (germline): SGHAT, FQNNGV.

The chain uses TRBV6-6 and TRBJ2-1; D is unclear. Trimming shortened V by 4 bases and J by 4 bases, and 8 bases separated the two germline ends. Per the germline V gene, CDR1 is MNHNY and CDR2 is SVGAGI (reference sequence). This CDR3 spans 13 amino acids. In DNA, the CDR3 is TGTGCCAGCAGTTTGTATTTTTACAATGAGCAGTTCTTC. Amino acids: CASSLYFYNEQFF.